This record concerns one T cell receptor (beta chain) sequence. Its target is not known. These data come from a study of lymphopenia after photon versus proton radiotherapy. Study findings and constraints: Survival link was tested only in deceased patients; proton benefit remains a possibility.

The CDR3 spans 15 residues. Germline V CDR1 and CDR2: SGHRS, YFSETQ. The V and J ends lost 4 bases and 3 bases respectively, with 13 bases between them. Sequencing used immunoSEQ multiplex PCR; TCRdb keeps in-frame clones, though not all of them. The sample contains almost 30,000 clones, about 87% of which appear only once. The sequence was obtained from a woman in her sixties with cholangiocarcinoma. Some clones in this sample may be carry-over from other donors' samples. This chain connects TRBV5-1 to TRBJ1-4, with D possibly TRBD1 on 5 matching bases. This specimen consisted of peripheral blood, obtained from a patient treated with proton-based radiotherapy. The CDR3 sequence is CASSLDGAPNEKLFF. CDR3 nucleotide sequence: TGCGCCAGCAGCCTGGACGGGGCACCTAATGAAAAACTGTTTTTT.